This T cell receptor (beta chain) is from a study of cytomegalovirus exposure and HLA in healthy donors (TCRdb year 2017). Regarding the research as a whole: An earlier analysis of approximately 590 of the donors reported about 250 Gb of sequence data and more than 90 million unique TCR beta sequences from some 180 million T cells. Every discovery cohort repertoire had been produced on one sequencing platform. HLA typing included class I and class II loci at four-digit resolution. Among about 360 genotyped donors of the cohort, an average of approximately 240,000 unique TCR beta nucleotide sequences were sequenced per donor, 15% to 20% of them non-productive. A handful of DR-DQ haplotypes were handled as single units for association and clustering because linkage in the cohort was strong. The genetic ancestry cluster associated with self-reported Caucasian donors included 65% to 90% of the roughly 400 genotyped donors. The study aimed to test whether cataloging public T cell receptors could reveal signatures of past pathogen exposure. About 280 gigabases of sequencing data and 91 million or so unique TCR sequences made up an early release that covered 640 HLA-typed donors. In an earlier analysis of roughly 580 of the donors, high-throughput TCR beta sequencing was used to judge whether each TCR beta V gene segment behaved as functional or pseudogenic. A separate validation cohort of approximately 130 different subjects was used in addition to the 666-subject first cohort. Donor age, sex, ethnicity and CMV serostatus were compiled alongside the repertoire data. In a later analysis, previously published TCR beta repertoires from 550 to 750 donors were re-analyzed and high-resolution HLA genotyping was added so that TCR occurrence patterns could be studied. Genome-wide SNP genotypes for about three fifths of the roughly 670 donors were used in a later genetic analysis, which treated that subset as a discovery cohort. The number of donors typed differed by locus, with 629-630 for A, B, C, DRB1 and DQB1, 522 for DQA1, 606 for DPA1, and approximately 470 for DPB1. The study profiled the T cell repertoires of fewer than 850 subjects by immunosequencing and related them to cytomegalovirus serostatus. The later analysis used no new phenotypic data to find candidate immune exposures, relying instead on TCR beta sequences and their occurrence across donors. The study combined high-throughput TCR immunosequencing, statistical association of individual TCRs with disease status, and machine learning to predict cytomegalovirus infection status. Broad study findings and their caveats: Correlated functional status among segregating V segments might be attributable to linkage disequilibrium, but an unknown experimental factor could not be ruled out. In a later analysis, several top co-occurrence clusters were reported to appear linked to parvovirus B19, influenza, CMV and Epstein-Barr virus. In the study, about 150 TCR beta chains were listed as associated with cytomegalovirus. The authors suggested that the approach could potentially be extended to other disease states and immunological phenotypes. In vitro tests confirmed that three of the cytomegalovirus-associated TCR beta chains recognize cytomegalovirus antigens. The only immune exposure information available for the cohort was CMV serostatus. Presence/absence analyses assumed roughly uniform sequencing depth across donors, an assumption that may not hold. A later genetic analysis associated a missense DCLRE1C variant with V-gene and J-gene trimming of TCR beta chains, and an independent cohort replicated the association. A later analysis found that most CMV-associated TCR beta chains appeared HLA-restricted, with HLA associations seemingly driven largely by CMV exposure. Roughly 17 rarely observed V segments, including chromosome 9 orphons, were excluded from the earlier analysis of several hundred of the donors because counts were too low. Across donors, most TCR sequences were observed very rarely, whereas some public TCRs were present in many individuals. A later analysis associated approximately 17,000 TCR beta sequences with specific HLA alleles at a false discovery rate of 0.05. According to a later analysis, TCR association rates differed among HLA loci, with DRB1 alleles showing the most associated TCRs and HLA-C alleles showing the fewest. Broadly in line with IMGT annotations, most TCR beta V segments showed up in productive rearrangements about 90% or about 30% of the time in an earlier analysis of approximately 640 of the donors. Because HLA typing was unavailable for some donors at each locus, only the typed subset was used in association tests. The cohort was sequenced for TCR beta chains only, and without alpha or paired-chain data the features that could be detected were limited. In a later analysis, HLA-associated TCR beta chains were found to be more clonally expanded and to have lower generation probabilities than equally common non-associated chains. The 87-base-pair reads could not distinguish some IMGT-functional V segments, including TRBV6-2 and TRBV6-3, so those segments were excluded. According to a later genetic analysis, donors in an Asian-associated ancestry cluster had fewer N-insertions in productive TCRs than the approximately 610-donor mean. A further reported finding was that TCR beta sequences accurately predicted the HLA-A and HLA-B alleles for most subjects in the first cohort. Cytomegalovirus status was reported to be diagnosed by the classifier with high specificity and sensitivity in both the original and validation cohorts. A group of highly shared sequence variants was considered likely to be a technical artifact of the sequencing pipeline. When HLA alleles, especially DR and DQ, strongly co-occurred, attributing TCR associations to individual alleles was difficult.

Trimming accounts for 4 bases at V and 8 bases at J, while the number of junction bases matched to no gene is 6. CDR3 length: 14 amino acids, cysteine to phenylalanine. Just the 42-base CDR3 DNA is kept, in frame starting at base 1. The germline V gene specifies SGDLS as CDR1 and YYNGEE as CDR2. The cohort consisted of approximately 690 healthy bone marrow donors. Cohort members were all nominally healthy when sampled, although unrecorded immune exposures were likely present. The donor tested CMV seropositive, placing the donor among the approximately 290 seropositive members of the cohort. Each donor provided a peripheral blood sample, and peripheral blood mononuclear cells were used for TCR beta sequencing. Genomic DNA was extracted from the blood cell samples with the Qiagen DNeasy Blood Extraction Kit. The table lists this clone with a few counts. Its antigen remains undetermined. No qualities accompany the bases; no much larger clone lies one base away.

The library came from the immunoSEQ multiplex PCR assay. For the multiplex PCR, a mixture combining 60 forward primers for TCR Vbeta segments and 13 reverse primers for TCR Jbeta segments was used. A multiplex PCR assay on genomic DNA amplified the CDR3 region of rearranged TCR beta genes. Amplified TCR beta libraries were sequenced as 87-base-pair reads on the Illumina HiSeq System. On the study's bioinformatics: In a later analysis, 77 million or so unique TCR beta chains were counted across the 650 to 750 repertoires, and roughly 11 million of these chains were shared by at least two donors. A nearest-neighbor algorithm error-corrected the raw reads and collapsed the reads into unique sequences, merging closely related sequences to remove PCR and sequencing errors. CDR3 sequences were aligned to IMGT reference sequences to assign V, D and J gene segments. Each retained sequence needed at least a six-nucleotide match to both a V gene segment and a J gene segment. Rearrangements were classified as productive when the CDR3 lacked stop codons and remained in frame with V and J, and all other rearrangements were classified as non-productive. CDR3 was defined according to IMGT convention as the region running from the second conserved V-encoded cysteine to the conserved J-encoded phenylalanine. In an earlier analysis of roughly 610 of the donors, sequences lacking an unambiguous match to a single V gene segment were excluded. In an earlier analysis of around 600 of the donors, V segments were called functional above 56.7% productive rearrangements and were called segregating when the between-donor standard deviation exceeded 5%. A statistical classification framework was built to diagnose cytomegalovirus status from the catalog of TCR beta chain sequences. In a later analysis, TCR nucleotide sequences were compared against IMGT/GENE-DB human TR gene sequences so that V and J genes could be assigned. Using the TCRdist pipeline, a later analysis assigned CDR3 sequences along with most-parsimonious VDJ recombination scenarios. In a later analysis, each TCR beta chain was defined by its CDR3 amino acid sequence together with its V-gene family, and reads lacking a unique V-gene family were excluded. To address suspected cross-contamination and a sequencing artifact, a later analysis removed some 620 highly shared, low-generation-probability nucleotide sequences. In a later analysis, a clonal expansion index was calculated for each public chain from normalized within-repertoire ranks of inferred template counts. Generation probabilities in a later analysis came from a VDJ recombination model fitted to out-of-frame rearrangements, and those results were checked against IGoR. In a later analysis, TCR-TCR, TCR-HLA and TCR-CMV co-occurrence was scored with hypergeometric tests, and a repertoire-size bias correction was applied to TCR pairs. To estimate false discovery rates, a later analysis permuted the HLA or CMV assignments 20 times. A later analysis grouped co-occurring TCRs with DBSCAN, adding TCRdist sequence similarity when clustering within HLA-allele-positive subsets. For co-occurrence clustering, repertoires with fewer than 30,000 or more than 120,000 public chains were excluded, along with four or five repertoires with anomalous nucleotide sharing. As stored in TCRdb, this immuneACCESS dataset retains in-frame rearrangements with V and J assigned. A fraction of the clones does not appear; measured against another copy, unresolved V genes explain less than half of the discrepancy, and the remainder lacks a known reason. The V and J calls and clone size were taken over from that table, and D and trimming were inferred from the DNA. This sample has roughly 180,000 clones in its table, and about 75% of those were observed once. In total, the top ten clones hold about 14% of the sample.

The source of this sequence is a man between 45 and 60 years old in good health and CMV-seropositive. Sample: PBMCs. The chain employs TRBV9 and TRBJ1-4, with 9 central nucleotides matching TRBD1. The DNA is TGTGCCAGCAGCCTTGGGACAGGGTTAGAAAAACTGTTTTTT. Protein translation: CASSLGTGLEKLFF.